Listed below are T cell receptor beta chains from one sample, sequenced in a study of STAT5B mutations in CD4+ large granular lymphocyte leukemia. The data were produced by immunoSEQ multiplex PCR, yet TCRdb's version contains in-frame clones alone and is incomplete. The repertoire holds around 30,000 clones, approximately 75% seen once, with over 3% in the top ten. The sample consisted of CD4+ T cells from blood buffy coats. These TCRs come from a human donor in good health. The CDR3 runs from the conserved cysteine through the conserved F or W. The D gene is left open where the match is weak. A row's size may be missing; if present it is once, few, many or a size class.

V	D	length	J	size	CDR3	DNA
TRBV11-2	TRBD2	15	TRBJ2-7	NA	CASSSSPGLASEQYF	TGTGCCAGCAGCTCAAGCCCGGGACTAGCGTCTGAGCAGTACTTC
TRBV7-8	TRBD1	16	TRBJ1-3	NA	CASSRGQGIGGNTIYF	TGTGCCAGCAGCCGAGGACAGGGAATAGGTGGGAACACCATATATTTT
TRBV7-2	NA	13	TRBJ2-7	few	CASSLEQGYEQYF	TGTGCCAGCAGCCTGGAGCAGGGGTACGAGCAGTACTTC
TRBV10-3	NA	14	TRBJ1-2	few	CAIREIAPAGGYTF	TGTGCCATCAGGGAAATCGCCCCAGCGGGTGGCTACACCTTC
TRBV5-1	NA	18	TRBJ1-4	NA	CASSLAFRTLTTNEKLFF	TGCGCCAGCAGCTTGGCGTTTAGGACTTTAACAACTAATGAAAAACTGTTTTTT
TRBV4-3	NA	16	TRBJ1-2	NA	CASSQEIVVGDWGYTF	TGCGCCAGCAGCCAAGAAATTGTAGTCGGGGATTGGGGCTACACCTTC
TRBV19	NA	17	TRBJ2-2	few	CASSILFGGADTGELFF	TGTGCCAGTAGTATTTTGTTCGGGGGCGCGGACACCGGGGAGCTGTTTTTT
TRBV27	NA	14	TRBJ2-1	NA	CASSIRRGYNEQFF	TGTGCCAGCAGTATCCGGAGGGGTTACAATGAGCAGTTCTTC
TRBV10-3	TRBD2	14	TRBJ2-3	once	CATKREGFTDTQYF	TGTGCCACTAAGCGGGAGGGGTTCACAGATACGCAGTATTTT
TRBV19	NA	15	TRBJ1-1	NA	CASSIVGIWNTEAFF	TGTGCCAGTAGTATAGTGGGGATCTGGAACACTGAAGCTTTCTTT
TRBV6-5	NA	15	TRBJ1-5	NA	CASRKTGTSNQPQHF	TGTGCCAGCAGGAAAACAGGGACTAGCAATCAGCCCCAGCATTTT
TRBV25-1	TRBD1	14	TRBJ1-1	NA	CASSGATGGTEAFF	TGTGCCAGCAGTGGAGCTACAGGGGGTACTGAAGCTTTCTTT
TRBV5-4	NA	14	TRBJ2-1	few	CASSFFQKGNEQFF	TGTGCCAGCAGCTTTTTTCAGAAGGGCAATGAGCAGTTCTTC
TRBV28	NA	12	TRBJ1-2	NA	CASGRQVYGYTF	TGTGCCAGCGGTAGACAGGTCTATGGCTACACCTTC
TRBV7-3	NA	15	TRBJ1-1	NA	CASSLTPGANTEAFF	TGTGCCAGCAGCTTAACTCCGGGGGCGAACACTGAAGCTTTCTTT
TRBV19	NA	16	TRBJ1-1	NA	CASSMVPSGMNTEAFF	TGTGCCAGTAGTATGGTCCCGTCGGGGATGAACACTGAAGCTTTCTTT
TRBV7-9	TRBD2	19	TRBJ2-7	NA	CASSLTQGTSGRGTYEQYF	TGTGCCAGCAGCTTAACACAGGGGACTAGCGGGAGAGGTACCTACGAGCAGTACTTT
TRBV18	TRBD1	16	TRBJ1-4	few	CASSPRGPATNEKLFF	TGTGCCAGCTCACCAAGGGGGCCTGCAACTAATGAAAAACTGTTTTTT
TRBV19	TRBD2	14	TRBJ2-1	NA	CASRGLAGLGEQFF	TGTGCCAGTAGAGGACTAGCGGGATTGGGTGAGCAGTTCTTC
TRBV7-2	TRBD2	16	TRBJ2-5	NA	CASSLGPSGNQETQYF	TGTGCCAGCAGCTTAGGACCTAGCGGGAACCAAGAGACCCAGTACTTC
TRBV19	TRBD1	13	TRBJ2-4	NA	CASSMMGQGIQYF	TGTGCCAGTAGTATGATGGGACAGGGTATTCAGTACTTC
TRBV4-2	NA	15	TRBJ2-7	NA	CASSQDGQRTYEQYF	TGTGCCAGCAGCCAAGATGGCCAGAGAACCTACGAGCAGTACTTC
TRBV6-5	TRBD1	16	TRBJ2-5	NA	CASSLTGTGGVETQYF	TGTGCCAGCAGTTTGACCGGGACAGGGGGCGTAGAGACCCAGTACTTC
TRBV6-5	NA	15	TRBJ1-5	NA	CASRKGTRNDQPQHF	TGTGCCAGCCGCAAGGGCACCCGAAATGATCAGCCCCAGCATTTT
TRBV5-1	TRBD1	15	TRBJ2-1	NA	CASSFGDRDYNEQFF	TGCGCCAGCAGCTTTGGGGACAGGGACTACAATGAGCAGTTCTTC
TRBV27	TRBD1	13	TRBJ1-4	once	CASSSRTGPKLFF	TGTGCCAGCAGTTCCCGGACAGGCCCAAAACTGTTTTTT
TRBV20-1	NA	11	TRBJ2-7	NA	CSASLGDEQYF	TGCAGTGCTAGTCTAGGGGACGAGCAGTACTTC
TRBV19	NA	13	TRBJ1-1	NA	CASSNSGGPRTFF	TGTGCCAGTAGCAACTCCGGTGGGCCGAGGACTTTCTTT
TRBV5-5	TRBD1	15	TRBJ2-7	NA	CASSLEGTGLYEQYF	TGTGCCAGCAGCTTGGAAGGGACAGGGTTGTACGAGCAGTACTTC
TRBV6-6	NA	13	TRBJ2-5	NA	CASSYRGDLTQYF	TGTGCCAGCAGTTACCGCGGGGATTTGACCCAGTACTTC
TRBV11-1	TRBD2	17	TRBJ2-7	NA	CASSLRPTSEPWGEQYF	TGTGCCAGCAGCCTACGTCCGACTAGCGAACCGTGGGGAGAGCAGTACTTC
TRBV7-9	NA	13	TRBJ2-5	once	CASSLLGWETQYF	TGTGCCAGCAGCTTATTAGGGTGGGAGACCCAGTACTTC
TRBV14	TRBD1	16	TRBJ1-3	NA	CASSHETDRAGNTIYF	TGTGCCAGCAGCCATGAAACGGACAGGGCTGGAAACACCATATATTTT
TRBV7-2	TRBD1	16	TRBJ1-6	few	CASSLESGQGTAPLHF	TGTGCCAGCAGCTTAGAATCGGGACAGGGTACGGCACCCCTCCACTTT
TRBV7-2	NA	14	TRBJ2-7	NA	CASSFGGPGHEQYF	TGTGCCAGCAGCTTCGGCGGGCCAGGGCACGAGCAGTACTTC
TRBV7-9	NA	15	TRBJ2-7	NA	CASSSTKTGLYEQYF	TGTGCCAGCAGCTCGACCAAGACAGGACTCTACGAGCAGTACTTC
TRBV19	NA	13	TRBJ2-1	NA	CASSIDISGEQFF	TGTGCCAGTAGTATAGATATCTCTGGTGAGCAGTTCTTC
TRBV6-6	TRBD2	15	TRBJ2-1	NA	CASSWPRTSLDEQFF	TGTGCCAGCAGTTGGCCCAGGACTAGTTTGGATGAGCAGTTCTTC